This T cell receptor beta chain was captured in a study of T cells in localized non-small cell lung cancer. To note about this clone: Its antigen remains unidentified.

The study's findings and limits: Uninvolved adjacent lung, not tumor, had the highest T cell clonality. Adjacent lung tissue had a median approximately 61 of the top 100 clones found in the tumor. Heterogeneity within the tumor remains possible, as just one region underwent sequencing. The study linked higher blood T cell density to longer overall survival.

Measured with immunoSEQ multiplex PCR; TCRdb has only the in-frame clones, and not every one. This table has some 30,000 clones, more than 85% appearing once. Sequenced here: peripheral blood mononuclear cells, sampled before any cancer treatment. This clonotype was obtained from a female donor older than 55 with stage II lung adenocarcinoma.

In nucleotides, the CDR3 is TGTGCCAGCAGCTTGTCACAGGGGGCAAGTGGAAACACCATATATTTT. The encoded protein is CASSLSQGASGNTIYF. The chain has TRBV5-5 and TRBJ1-3; 9 nucleotides agree with TRBD1. This CDR3 has 16 residues. The trim removed 1 base at V and 3 bases at J, leaving 5 bases unmatched. Germline lookup yields CDR1 SGHKS and CDR2 YYEKEE (reference sequence).